One TCR beta chain is described in this entry. Its antigen is unknown. Losses at the gene ends were 3 bases for V and 5 bases for J; bases not matched to a gene: 10. The CDR3 runs 15 residues. In germline, CDR1 is MNHNS, CDR2 SASEGT. This entry belongs to a study of T cell repertoires in cytomegalovirus infection. Study-level information: Researchers turned to recently identified HLA-C-restricted CMV epitopes as well as well-studied HLA-B-restricted ones. Matching HLA type and CMV infection were both indicated by public TCR beta signatures.

Findings of the study overall: There were HLA-C-restricted CMV-specific TCR beta clonotypes dominating the ex vivo response. Frequencies of public TCR beta families were cumulated, and this identified carriers of CMV plus the relevant HLA.

TCRdb passed the reads through MiXCR, listing each CDR3 protein once. Among hundreds of thousands of distinct CDR3 sequences, approximately 33% were seen once, and the ten largest hold under 15%. The chain joins TRBV6-1 to TRBJ2-7; 7 nucleotides line up with TRBD1. This specimen consisted of cultured CD8+ T cells from PBMCs, obtained from culture after CMV antigen stimulation. The sequence derives from a human donor in good health (CMV status not recorded). Some clones in this sample may be carry-over from other donors' samples. CDR3 sequence reads: CASSDPYRGTHEQYV. The DNA of the CDR3 is TGTGCCAGCAGTGACCCCTACAGGGGTACCCACGAGCAGTACGTC.